This record looks at one T cell receptor (beta chain) sequence and its context. No antigen is known for it. V lost 0 bases, J lost 4 bases, and 10 bases stayed unmatched. This CDR3 contains 17 residues. Germline lookup yields CDR1 SGHNT and CDR2 YYREEE (reference sequence). This record comes from a study of beta chain features in type 1 diabetes. The authors took one heparinised blood draw, averaging roughly 120 mL, from each donor. Sorting based on CD45RO/CCR7/CD25/CD127/CD95/CD27 separated CD4+ naive, central memory, regulatory and stem cell-like memory cells. Study-level points and caveats: A PCR bias possibly favoring shorter templates would apply equally to patients and controls.

Investigators reverse transcribed all isolated RNA, so they sequenced expressed TCRB transcripts. Only in-frame clones appear in the TCRdb table, and some are missing; sequencing was by immunoSEQ multiplex PCR. The sample lists around 450,000 clones; around 10% were seen once. The source is a woman aged 18 to 35 in good health. Sample: naive CD4+ T cells from blood. V gene TRBV5-4 combines with J gene TRBJ2-5, with TRBD1 identical over 9 bases. The CDR3 DNA is TGTGCCAGCAGCTTGGAGATTGTAGGGACAGGGCTAGAGACCCAGTACTTC. This sequence encodes CASSLEIVGTGLETQYF.